This T cell receptor beta chain was profiled in a study of cytomegalovirus exposure and HLA in healthy donors. Study details: About 77 million unique TCRs from HLA-typed donors made up an early data release. Genotyping of hundreds of donors showed that roughly 83% belonged to the Caucasian-associated ancestry cluster.

The PCR made use of 60 Vbeta and 13 Jbeta primers. Repertoires were generated with immunoSEQ multiplex PCR, while TCRdb's copy carries only in-frame clones and drops some. The sample has approximately 79,000 clones, around 81% seen once. Study results and limitations: In terms of immune exposure information, only CMV serostatus was available. Per a later analysis, 15,000 to 20,000 TCR beta sequences showed association with HLA alleles at 0.05 false discovery rate.

In regard to this clone: Its antigen is undetermined.

Germline V gene sequence: CDR1 KGHSH, CDR2 LQKENI. This CDR3 is 14 amino acids long. With 3 bases clipped from V and 2 bases from J, the junction kept 4 bases outside the gene matches. The material sequenced was PBMCs. The chain recombines TRBV18 with TRBJ2-7; TRBD2 matches at 7 bases. This TCR came from a man between 40 and 49 years old in good health and CMV-seronegative. For the CDR3, the DNA is TGTGCCAGCTCACCGATGGGACTACCCTACGAGCAGTACTTC. Protein: CASSPMGLPYEQYF. Variable domain in full (rest from reference TRBV18 and TRBJ2-7): NAGVMQNPRHLVRRRGQEARLRCSPMKGHSHVYWYRQLPEEGLKFMVYLQKENIIDESGMPKERFSAEFPKEGPSILRIQQVVRGDSAAYFCASSPMGLPYEQYFGPGTRLTVT.